This T cell receptor (beta chain) was sequenced during a study of regulatory T cells in long-lasting Graves disease. The overall study: With positive TSH receptor antibodies and over 5 years of antithyroid drugs, Graves' disease was considered persistent. Findings of the study overall: Persistent patients shared more public clonotypes (about 2,900) than new patients (approximately 1,000). Persistent Graves' patients possessed reduced TCR diversity relative to recently diagnosed ones.

The time point: persistent/refractory GD, antithyroid drugs over 5 years with positive TRAb. Extracted PBMC RNA gave rise to the TCR library. Comment on this clonotype: Its specificity is unknown.

The germline CDR1 and CDR2 sequences are MDHEN and SYDVKM. The CDR3 covers 16 residues. V was trimmed by 1 base and J by 8 bases, leaving 17 bases between them. In building TCR beta libraries, iRepertoire HTBI primers were used together with Arm-PCR of CDR3 regions. Per the study methods: Gene usage covered approximately 60 TRBV and more than twelve TRBJ segments. TCRdb recomputed calls from the multiplex PCR reads with MiXCR, one row per CDR3 protein. These V and J calls rely on TCRdb rather than the paper's analysis. The sample has 400,000 or so distinct CDR3 sequences, 23% seen once; the top ten hold over 25%.

The starting material was peripheral blood mononuclear cells (PBMCs), obtained when the disease was refractory, from a patient treated with antithyroid drugs. The chain combines TRBV28 with TRBJ1-4, with D unclear. This clonotype was sampled from a female donor with Graves disease. The CDR3 DNA reads as TGTGCCAGCAGTTTATTCGGGTCAGACGGAAGGGAAAAACTGTTTTTT. Protein: CASSLFGSDGREKLFF.